These T cell receptor beta chains were read from a single sample in a study of CD8 T cells in Susac syndrome. Using its own MiXCR run on the immunoSEQ multiplex PCR reads, TCRdb lists one record per CDR3 protein. The table records a few hundred thousand distinct CDR3 sequences, roughly nine tenths of them present only once. Material: CD8+ T cells from PBMCs. The receptors shown here come from a human donor with multiple sclerosis. Each CDR3 is given with its conserved first and last residue. Fields, in order: D gene, CDR3 length, V gene, CDR3 protein. D genes are given only for firm matches.

>TRBD1|12|TRBV20-1
CSAKTGSYEQYF
>-|14|TRBV5-1
CASSLWTENEKLFF
>-|13|TRBV6-5
CASSSGGNTEAFF
>-|14|TRBV4-2
CASSQGRGTEGYTF
>TRBD1|15|TRBV28
CASSLIGTGVGEAFF
>-|14|TRBV6-6
CASSATGPYNEQFF
>-|9|TRBV29-1
CSVFYGYTF
>-|16|TRBV7-9
CASRPRGTSGTDTQYF
>TRBD2|15|TRBV7-9
CASRPFGGRWNEQFF
>-|13|TRBV7-9
CASSPRDFYGYTF
>TRBD1|15|TRBV6-5
CASSPTGTGSHEQFF
>-|13|TRBV6-1
CASGARLYETQYF
>-|12|TRBV9
CASSVGDYGYTF
>-|13|TRBV30
CAWSVDAKNIQYF
>-|13|TRBV15
CATSARVNQPQHF
>-|14|TRBV11-3
CASTPDRLSYEQYF
>-|13|TRBV2
CASRAQGRETQYF
>-|13|TRBV6-5
CASSYSGDGGYTF
>-|15|TRBV13
CASSLDRGRIDGYTF
>-|15|TRBV9
CASSSPSDNQETQYF
>TRBD2|14|TRBV30
CAWNEVLAGETQYF
>-|14|TRBV27
CASSSRSGANVLTF
>-|13|TRBV5-1
CASSLGGTGELFF
>TRBD1|14|TRBV30
CAWRGRQGSYEQYF
>-|13|TRBV24-1
CATSDSLSGEQYF
>TRBD2|13|TRBV30
CAWRASGYNEQFF
>-|14|TRBV13
CASSLDQSRDTQYF
>-|12|TRBV5-5
CASQGLEEAQYF
>-|16|TRBV15
CATSRDGGRGNEKLFF
>-|18|TRBV4-3
CASSQDPTTVGANYGYTF
>-|16|TRBV27
CASGKVGVTHLQPQHF
>-|13|TRBV19
CASTVRQVDGYTF
>TRBD2|14|TRBV7-9
CASSSTSGGLEQYF
>-|12|TRBV12-3/TRBV12-4
CASSLTWDEQFF
>-|13|TRBV2
CASRWEPNYGYTF
>-|14|TRBV11-2
CASSLGQGEYEQYF
>-|14|TRBV7-8
CASTMDDSGNTIYF
>TRBD2|19|TRBV9
CASSGSGTSGFYAYNEQFF
>-|13|TRBV7-9
CASSPQRDWEQFF
>-|13|TRBV7-6
CASSGATNEKLFF
>-|12|TRBV6-5
CASSLEGGELFF
>TRBD2|12|TRBV30
CAWTSGDNEQFF
>TRBD1|14|TRBV7-8
CASSLEDRGQTQYF
>-|15|TRBV9
CASSAVDQMNTEAFF
>-|14|TRBV5-6
CASSYTVSTDTQYF
>TRBD1|14|TRBV13
CASSPQGAPETQYF
>-|14|TRBV9
CASSVQRSTDTQYF
>-|15|TRBV5-4
CASSFPGSAIEEQFF
>-|14|TRBV6-2/TRBV6-3
CASSYGPRSYGYTF
>-|16|TRBV7-2
CASSLAWNPSYNEQFF
>-|13|TRBV29-1
CSVVSASTDTQYF
>TRBD2|20|TRBV4-1
CASSQEPPGVAGGLSYEQYF
>TRBD1|16|TRBV13
CASSSTRQGRTDTQYF
>-|14|TRBV12-3/TRBV12-4
CASSLALEHETQYF
>-|14|TRBV2
CASSDGRDSYEQYF
>TRBD2|17|TRBV7-8
CASSLGGLGLASYEQYF
>-|16|TRBV10-3
CAISEGRVGRQETQYF
>-|11|TRBV29-1
CSVSDSHEQYF
>-|15|TRBV14
CASSQAKLVYTEAFF
>-|11|TRBV30
CAWNMGYGYTF